A single sample is the source of the 6 T cell receptor beta chains below, sequenced in a study of cytomegalovirus exposure and HLA in healthy donors. Generated by immunoSEQ multiplex PCR, the TCRdb table keeps only in-frame clones and is missing some. The sample contains about 350,000 clones, roughly 87% of which appear only once. Sequencing was done on a sample of PBMCs. The receptors come from a woman in her 30s in good health and CMV-seropositive.

The chain employs TRBV27 and TRBJ2-7, with TRBD2 matching over 10 bases. The junction had 2 bases not matched to a gene; V was cut back by 5 bases and J by 1 base. Germline V gene data show CDR1 as MNHEY and CDR2 as SMNVEV (reference sequence). This CDR3 is 14 amino acids long. CDR3 loop: CASSLLAGSYEQYF. CDR3 DNA: TGTGCCAGCAGTCTACTAGCGGGGTCCTACGAGCAGTACTTC.

The J gene is TRBJ2-1, the V gene TRBV10-3, with 7 bases fitting TRBD1. Germline CDR1 ENHRY, CDR2 SYGVKD. The CDR3 is made up of 13 amino acids. J lost 15 bases, V lost 2 bases, and 10 bases had no gene match. The CDR3 DNA reads as TGTGCCATCAGTGAGGTATCCGGGACAGTTCCGTTCTTC. This codes for CAISEVSGTVPFF.

This chain links TRBV7-9 with TRBJ1-6; D is possibly TRBD1 (5 bases). The germline V gene has CDR1 SEHNR and CDR2 FQNEAQ (reference sequence). The CDR3 loop spans 15 amino acids. V lost 5 bases, J lost 6 bases, and 14 bases lay in between. The CDR3: CASSLRGRVNSPLHF. The CDR3, as DNA: TGTGCCAGCAGCCTGCGGGGACGGGTTAATTCACCCCTCCACTTT.

The chain links TRBV27 to TRBJ1-1; D is perhaps TRBD1 (5 bases). The CDR3 loop spans 18 amino acids. The ends were cut back, 7 bases at V and 11 bases at J, with 35 bases in the middle. CDR1 and CDR2 (germline): MNHEY, SMNVEV (reference sequence). CDR3 region: CASKGLIPSRVTLHRAFF. CDR3 nucleotides: TGTGCCAGCAAAGGTCTGATCCCCAGCAGGGTGACATTACACCGGGCTTTCTTT.

The V and J genes are TRBV7-9 and TRBJ2-5; D uncertain. The V gene lost 3 bases and the J gene lost 4 bases, with 6 bases spanning the gap. The CDR3 covers 12 residues. The germline V gene encodes CDR1 SEHNR and CDR2 FQNEAQ (reference sequence). CDR3 amino acids: CASSFDGETQYF. The CDR3 region has the DNA TGTGCCAGCAGCTTCGACGGAGAGACCCAGTACTTC.

V is TRBV27 and J is TRBJ2-7; 7 bases are a match to TRBD2. CDR1 and CDR2 (germline): MNHEY, SMNVEV (reference sequence). The CDR3 totals 17 residues. V shed 5 bases, J shed 3 bases, and the junction held 16 bases outside the gene matches. The CDR3 region has the DNA TGTGCCAGCAGTAAACAAAAGCTGTGGCGGGAGTTCTACGAGCAGTACTTC. This gives the protein CASSKQKLWREFYEQYF.